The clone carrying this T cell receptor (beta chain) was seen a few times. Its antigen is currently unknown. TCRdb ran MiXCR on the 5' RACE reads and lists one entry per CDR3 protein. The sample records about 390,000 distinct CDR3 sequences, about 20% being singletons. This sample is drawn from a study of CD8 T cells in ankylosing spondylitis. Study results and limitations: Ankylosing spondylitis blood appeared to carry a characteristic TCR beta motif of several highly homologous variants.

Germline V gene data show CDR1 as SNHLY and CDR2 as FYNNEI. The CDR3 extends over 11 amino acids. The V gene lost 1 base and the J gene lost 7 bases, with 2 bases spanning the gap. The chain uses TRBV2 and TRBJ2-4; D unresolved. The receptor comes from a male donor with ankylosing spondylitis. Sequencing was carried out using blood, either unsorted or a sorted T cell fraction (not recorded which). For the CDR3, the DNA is TGTGCCAGCAGTGAAGTCAACATTCAGTACTTC. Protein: CASSEVNIQYF.